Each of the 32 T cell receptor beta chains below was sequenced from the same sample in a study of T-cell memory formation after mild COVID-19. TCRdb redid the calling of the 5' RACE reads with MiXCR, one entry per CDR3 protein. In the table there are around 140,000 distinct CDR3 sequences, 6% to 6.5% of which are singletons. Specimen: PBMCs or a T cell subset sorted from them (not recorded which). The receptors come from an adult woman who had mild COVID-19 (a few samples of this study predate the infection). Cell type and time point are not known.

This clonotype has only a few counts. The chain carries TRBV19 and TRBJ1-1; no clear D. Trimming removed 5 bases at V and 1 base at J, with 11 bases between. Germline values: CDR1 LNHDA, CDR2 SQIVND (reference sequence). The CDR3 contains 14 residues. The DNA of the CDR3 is TGTGCCAGTAGTTCGAGAGACGGGAACACTGAAGCTTTCTTT. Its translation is CASSSRDGNTEAFF.

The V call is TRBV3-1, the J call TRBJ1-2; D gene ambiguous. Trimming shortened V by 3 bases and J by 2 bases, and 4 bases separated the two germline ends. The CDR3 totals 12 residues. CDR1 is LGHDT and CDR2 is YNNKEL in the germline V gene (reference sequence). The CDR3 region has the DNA TGTGCCAGCAGCCAGAGCAACTATGGCTACACCTTC. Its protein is CASSQSNYGYTF.

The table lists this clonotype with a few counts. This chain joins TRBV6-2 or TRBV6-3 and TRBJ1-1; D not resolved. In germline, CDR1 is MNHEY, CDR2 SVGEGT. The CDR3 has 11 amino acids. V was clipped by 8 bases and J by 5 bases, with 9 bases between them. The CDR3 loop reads CASEGSTEAFF. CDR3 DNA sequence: TGTGCCAGCGAGGGTTCGACTGAAGCTTTCTTT.

Written as DNA, the CDR3 is TGCAGTGCTTATGTTACAAGCGAATCAGATACGCAGTATTTT. It is translated as CSAYVTSESDTQYF. The J gene is TRBJ2-3, the V gene TRBV20-1; D call uncertain. Trimming left V 5 bases short and J 4 bases short, with 16 bases between. This CDR3 is built from 14 residues. Germline V gene sequence: CDR1 DFQATT, CDR2 SNEGSKA (reference sequence).

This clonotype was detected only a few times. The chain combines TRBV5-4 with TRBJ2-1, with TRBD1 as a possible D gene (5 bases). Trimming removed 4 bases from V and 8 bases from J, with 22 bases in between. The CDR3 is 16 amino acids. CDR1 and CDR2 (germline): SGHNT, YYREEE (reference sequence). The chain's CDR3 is CASSPHGAEKSDEQFF. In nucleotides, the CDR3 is TGTGCCAGCAGCCCCCATGGGGCGGAGAAGAGTGATGAGCAGTTCTTC. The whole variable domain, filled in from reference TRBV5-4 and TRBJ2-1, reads ETGVTQSPTHLIKTRGQQVTLRCSSQSGHNTVSWYQQALGQGPQFIFQYYREEENGRGNFPPRFSGLQFPNYSSELNVNALELDDSALYLCASSPHGAEKSDEQFFGPGTRLTVL.

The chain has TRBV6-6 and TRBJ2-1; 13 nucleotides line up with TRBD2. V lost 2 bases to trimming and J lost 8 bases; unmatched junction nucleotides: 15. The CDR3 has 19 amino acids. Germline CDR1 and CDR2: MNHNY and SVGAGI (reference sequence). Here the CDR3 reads CASSYPERILAGGLHEQFF. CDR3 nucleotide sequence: TGTGCCAGCAGTTACCCCGAAAGAATACTAGCGGGAGGGCTCCATGAGCAGTTCTTC.

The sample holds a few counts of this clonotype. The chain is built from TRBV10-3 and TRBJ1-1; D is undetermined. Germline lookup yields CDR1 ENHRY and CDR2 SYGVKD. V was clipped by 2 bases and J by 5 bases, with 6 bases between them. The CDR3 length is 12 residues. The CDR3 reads CAISEVETEAFF. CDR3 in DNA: TGTGCCATCAGTGAGGTGGAGACTGAAGCTTTCTTT.

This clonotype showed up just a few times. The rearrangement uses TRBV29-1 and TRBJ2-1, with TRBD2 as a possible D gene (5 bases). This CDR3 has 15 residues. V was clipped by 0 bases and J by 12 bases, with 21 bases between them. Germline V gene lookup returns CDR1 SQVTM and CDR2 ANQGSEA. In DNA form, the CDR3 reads TGCAGCGTTGAAGATCCCGGACTGGACTCCTTGAGGCAGTTCTTC. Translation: CSVEDPGLDSLRQFF.

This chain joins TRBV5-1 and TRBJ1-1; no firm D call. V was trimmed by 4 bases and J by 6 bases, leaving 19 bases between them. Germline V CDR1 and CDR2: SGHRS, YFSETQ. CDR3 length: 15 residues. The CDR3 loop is CASSTTAVKVAEAFF. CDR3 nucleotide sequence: TGCGCCAGCAGCACTACAGCGGTGAAAGTGGCTGAAGCTTTCTTT.

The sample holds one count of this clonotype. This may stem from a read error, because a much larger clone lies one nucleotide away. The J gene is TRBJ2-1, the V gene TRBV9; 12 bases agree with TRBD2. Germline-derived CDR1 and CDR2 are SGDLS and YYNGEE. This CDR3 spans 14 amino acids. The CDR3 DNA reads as TGTGCCAGCAGCGCGCAGGCTAGCGGGAGGGAGCTGTTCTTC. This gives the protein CASSAQASGRELFF. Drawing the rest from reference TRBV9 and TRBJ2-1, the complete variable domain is DSGVTQTPKHLITATGQRVTLRCSPRSGDLSVYWYQQSLDQGLQFLIQYYNGEERAKGNILERFSAQQFPDLHSELNLSSLELGDSALYFCASSAQASGRELFFGPGTRLTVL.

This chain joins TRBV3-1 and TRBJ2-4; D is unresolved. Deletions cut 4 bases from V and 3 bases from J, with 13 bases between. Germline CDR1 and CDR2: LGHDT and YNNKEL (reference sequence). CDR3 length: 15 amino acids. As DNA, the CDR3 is TGTGCCAGCAGCCTGGCATCGGGTGGCAAAAACATTCAGTACTTC. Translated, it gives CASSLASGGKNIQYF.

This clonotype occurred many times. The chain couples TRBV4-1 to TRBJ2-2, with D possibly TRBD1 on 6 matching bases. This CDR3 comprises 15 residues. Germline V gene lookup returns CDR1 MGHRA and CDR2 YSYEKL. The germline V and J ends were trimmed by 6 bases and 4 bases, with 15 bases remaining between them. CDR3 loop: CASRQQGWSTGELFF. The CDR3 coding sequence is TGCGCCAGCAGACAACAGGGATGGAGCACCGGGGAGCTGTTTTTT.

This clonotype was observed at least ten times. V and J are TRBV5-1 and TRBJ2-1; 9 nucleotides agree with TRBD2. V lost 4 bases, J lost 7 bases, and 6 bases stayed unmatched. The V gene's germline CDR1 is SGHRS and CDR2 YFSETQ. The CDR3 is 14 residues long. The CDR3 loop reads CASSGTSLTNEQFF. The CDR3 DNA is TGCGCCAGCAGCGGGACTAGCTTAACGAATGAGCAGTTCTTC.

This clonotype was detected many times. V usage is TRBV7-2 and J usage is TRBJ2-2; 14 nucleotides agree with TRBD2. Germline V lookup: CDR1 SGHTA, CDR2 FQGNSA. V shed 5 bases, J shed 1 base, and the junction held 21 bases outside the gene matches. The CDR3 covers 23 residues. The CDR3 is CASSPLHPLVWGLAGENTGELFF. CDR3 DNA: TGTGCCAGCAGCCCTCTCCACCCCCTGGTATGGGGACTAGCGGGGGAGAACACCGGGGAGCTGTTTTTT.

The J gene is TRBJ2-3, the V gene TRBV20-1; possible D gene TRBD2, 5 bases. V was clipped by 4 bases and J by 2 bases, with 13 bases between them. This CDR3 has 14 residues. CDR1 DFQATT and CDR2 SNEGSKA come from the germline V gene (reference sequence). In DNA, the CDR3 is TGCAGTGCTACCGGGGAGCAGATCACAGATACGCAGTATTTT. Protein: CSATGEQITDTQYF.

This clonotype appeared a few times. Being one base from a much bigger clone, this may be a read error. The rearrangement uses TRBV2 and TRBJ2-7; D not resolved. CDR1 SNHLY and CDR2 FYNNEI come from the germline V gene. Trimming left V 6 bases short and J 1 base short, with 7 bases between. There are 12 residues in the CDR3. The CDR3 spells CASSPESYEQYF. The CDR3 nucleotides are TGTGCCAGCAGCCCAGAGTCCTACGAGCAGTACTTC. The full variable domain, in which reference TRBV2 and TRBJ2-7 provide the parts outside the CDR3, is EPEVTQTPSHQVTQMGQEVILRCVPISNHLYFYWYRQILGQKVEFLVSFYNNEISEKSEIFDDQFSVERPDGSNFTLKIRSTKLEDSAMYFCASSPESYEQYFGPGTRLTVT.

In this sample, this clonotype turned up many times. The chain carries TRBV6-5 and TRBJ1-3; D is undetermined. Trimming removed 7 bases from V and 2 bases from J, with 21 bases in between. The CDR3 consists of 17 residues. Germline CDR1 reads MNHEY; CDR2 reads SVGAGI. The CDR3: CASNKRPLGVPGNTIYF. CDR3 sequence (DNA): TGTGCCAGCAATAAACGCCCACTTGGGGTCCCTGGAAACACCATATATTTT.

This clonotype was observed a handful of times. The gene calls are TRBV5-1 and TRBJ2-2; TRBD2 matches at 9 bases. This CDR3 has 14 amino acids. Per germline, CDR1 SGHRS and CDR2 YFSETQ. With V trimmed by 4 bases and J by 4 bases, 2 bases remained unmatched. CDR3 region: CASSTGLATGELFF. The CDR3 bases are TGCGCCAGCAGCACGGGACTAGCCACCGGGGAGCTGTTTTTT. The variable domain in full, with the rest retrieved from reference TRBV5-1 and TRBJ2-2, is KAGVTQTPRYLIKTRGQQVTLSCSPISGHRSVSWYQQTPGQGLQFLFEYFSETQRNKGNFPGRFSGRQFSNSRSEMNVSTLELGDSALYLCASSTGLATGELFFGEGSRLTVL.

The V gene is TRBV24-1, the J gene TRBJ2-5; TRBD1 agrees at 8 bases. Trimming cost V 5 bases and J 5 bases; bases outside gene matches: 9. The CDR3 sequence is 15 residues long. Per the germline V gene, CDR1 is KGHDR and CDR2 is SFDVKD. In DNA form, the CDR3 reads TGTGCCACCAGTGGCGGACAGGGCCTTCATGAGACCCAGTACTTC. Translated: CATSGGQGLHETQYF.

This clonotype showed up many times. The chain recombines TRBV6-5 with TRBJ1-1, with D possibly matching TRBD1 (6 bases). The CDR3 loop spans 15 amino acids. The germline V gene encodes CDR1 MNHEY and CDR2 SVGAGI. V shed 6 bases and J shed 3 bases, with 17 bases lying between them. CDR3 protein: CASRRRQEMYTEAFF. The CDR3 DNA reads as TGTGCCAGCAGGCGCCGACAGGAAATGTACACTGAAGCTTTCTTT.

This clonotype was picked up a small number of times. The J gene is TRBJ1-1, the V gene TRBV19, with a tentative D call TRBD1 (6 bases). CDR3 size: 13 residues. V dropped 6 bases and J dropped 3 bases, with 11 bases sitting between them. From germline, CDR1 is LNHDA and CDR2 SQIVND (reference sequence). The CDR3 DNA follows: TGTGCCAGTAGCCACAGGGCGGACACTGAAGCTTTCTTT. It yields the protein CASSHRADTEAFF.

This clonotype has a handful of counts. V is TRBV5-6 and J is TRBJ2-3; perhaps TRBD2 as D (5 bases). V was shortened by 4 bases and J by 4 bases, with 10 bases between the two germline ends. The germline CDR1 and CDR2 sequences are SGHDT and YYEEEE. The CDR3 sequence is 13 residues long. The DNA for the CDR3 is TGTGCCAGCAGCCCAACGGGATCAGATACGCAGTATTTT. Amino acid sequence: CASSPTGSDTQYF.

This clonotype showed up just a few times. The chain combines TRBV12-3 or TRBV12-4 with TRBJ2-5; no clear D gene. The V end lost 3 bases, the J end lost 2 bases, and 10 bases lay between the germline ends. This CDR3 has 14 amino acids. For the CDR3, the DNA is TGTGCCAGCAGTTTTCTGGCCTTGCAAGAGACCCAGTACTTC. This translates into CASSFLALQETQYF.

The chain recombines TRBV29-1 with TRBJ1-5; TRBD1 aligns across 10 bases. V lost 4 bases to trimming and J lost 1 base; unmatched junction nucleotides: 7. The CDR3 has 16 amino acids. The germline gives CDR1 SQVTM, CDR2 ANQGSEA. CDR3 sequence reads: CSVVVDRGRSNQPQHF. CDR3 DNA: TGCAGCGTTGTTGTGGACAGGGGGAGAAGCAATCAGCCCCAGCATTTT.

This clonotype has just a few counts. The CDR3 DNA follows: TGTGCCATCAGCGACCTACAGGGTTCCTACAATGAGCAGTTCTTC. Its translation: CAISDLQGSYNEQFF. The rearrangement uses TRBV10-3 and TRBJ2-1; tentatively, D is TRBD1 (6 bases). Looked up from germline, CDR1 is ENHRY and CDR2 is SYGVKD. The CDR3 loop spans 15 amino acids. Trimming removed 6 bases at V and 1 base at J, with 13 bases between.

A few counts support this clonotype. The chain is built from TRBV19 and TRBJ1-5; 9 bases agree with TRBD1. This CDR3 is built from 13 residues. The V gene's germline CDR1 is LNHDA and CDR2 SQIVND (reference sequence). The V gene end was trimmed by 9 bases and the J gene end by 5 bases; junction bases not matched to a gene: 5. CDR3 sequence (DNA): TGTGCCAGCCAGGGACAGGGATATCAGCCCCAGCATTTT. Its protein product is CASQGQGYQPQHF.

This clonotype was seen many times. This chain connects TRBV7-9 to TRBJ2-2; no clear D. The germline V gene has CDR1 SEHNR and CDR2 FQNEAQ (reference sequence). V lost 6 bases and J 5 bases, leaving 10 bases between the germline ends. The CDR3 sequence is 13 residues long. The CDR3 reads CASRPLETGELFF. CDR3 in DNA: TGTGCCAGCAGGCCCCTAGAGACCGGGGAGCTGTTTTTT.

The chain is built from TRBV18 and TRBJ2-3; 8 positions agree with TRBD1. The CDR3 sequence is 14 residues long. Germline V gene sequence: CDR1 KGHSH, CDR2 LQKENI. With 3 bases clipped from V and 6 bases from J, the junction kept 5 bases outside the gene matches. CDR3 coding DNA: TGTGCCAGCTCACCTTTGGGACAGGCGGATACGCAGTATTTT. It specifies CASSPLGQADTQYF. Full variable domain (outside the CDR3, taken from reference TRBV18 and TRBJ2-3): NAGVMQNPRHLVRRRGQEARLRCSPMKGHSHVYWYRQLPEEGLKFMVYLQKENIIDESGMPKERFSAEFPKEGPSILRIQQVVRGDSAAYFCASSPLGQADTQYFGPGTRLTVL.

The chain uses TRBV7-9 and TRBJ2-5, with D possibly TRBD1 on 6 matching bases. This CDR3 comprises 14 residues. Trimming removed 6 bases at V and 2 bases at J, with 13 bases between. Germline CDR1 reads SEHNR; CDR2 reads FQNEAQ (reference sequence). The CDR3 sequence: CASSQGGRQETQYF. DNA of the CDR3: TGTGCCAGCAGTCAAGGGGGACGTCAAGAGACCCAGTACTTC.

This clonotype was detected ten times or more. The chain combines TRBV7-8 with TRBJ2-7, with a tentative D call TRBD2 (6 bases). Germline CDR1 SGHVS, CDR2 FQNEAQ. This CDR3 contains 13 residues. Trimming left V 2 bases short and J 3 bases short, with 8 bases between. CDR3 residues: CASSLTDYYEQYF. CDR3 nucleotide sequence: TGTGCCAGCAGCTTAACGGACTACTACGAGCAGTACTTC. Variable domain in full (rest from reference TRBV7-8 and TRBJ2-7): GAGVSQSPRYKVAKRGQDVALRCDPISGHVSLFWYQQALGQGPEFLTYFQNEAQLDKSGLPSDRFFAERPEGSVSTLKIQRTQQEDSAVYLCASSLTDYYEQYFGPGTRLTVT.

The CDR3 DNA reads TGTGCCAGCAGCCCAGGGGACGGGTATTCACCCCTCCACTTT. It yields the protein CASSPGDGYSPLHF. This sequence joins TRBV7-2 and TRBJ1-6, with D possibly matching TRBD1 (6 bases). CDR3 length: 14 amino acids. In germline, CDR1 is SGHTA, CDR2 FQGNSA. V was clipped by 5 bases and J by 8 bases, with 13 bases between them.

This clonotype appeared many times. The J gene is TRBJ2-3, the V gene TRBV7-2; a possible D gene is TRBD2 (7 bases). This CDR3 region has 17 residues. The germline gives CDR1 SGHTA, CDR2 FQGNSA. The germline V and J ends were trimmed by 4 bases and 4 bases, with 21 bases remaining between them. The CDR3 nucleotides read TGTGCCAGCAGCTACCGTAGGGGGGGAGGGCCGTCAGATACGCAGTATTTT. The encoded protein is CASSYRRGGGPSDTQYF. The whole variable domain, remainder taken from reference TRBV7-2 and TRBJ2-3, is GAGVSQSPSNKVTEKGKDVELRCDPISGHTALYWYRQSLGQGLEFLIYFQGNSAPDKSGLPSDRFSAERTGGSVSTLTIQRTQQEDSAVYLCASSYRRGGGPSDTQYFGPGTRLTVL.